This T cell receptor beta chain was captured by sequencing in a study of blood T cell repertoires in COVID-19. On the study more broadly: Sites across the United States, Italy and Spain contributed samples from acute and convalescent COVID-19. T cells, B-cell-depleted T cells, or PBMCs provided the cDNA or gDNA that served as material.

In the original processing: It was from reference gene primer amplification that nucleated cell counts were estimated. Sequencing used immunoSEQ multiplex PCR; TCRdb keeps in-frame clones, though not all of them. V and J calls and clone size are as listed in that table; D and trimming were resolved from the DNA. The profile shows over 200,000 clones, 70% to 90% of them singletons. Looked up from germline, CDR1 is SNHLY and CDR2 is FYNNEI. The germline V and J ends were trimmed by 10 bases and 6 bases, with 26 bases remaining between them. This CDR3 is built from 16 residues. This clonotype was sampled from a woman aged 25 to 39 who had recovered from COVID-19. Sequenced input: peripheral blood. This chain links TRBV2 with TRBJ2-3; D may be TRBD2 (6 bases). The CDR3 coding sequence is TGTGCCACCACAGACCCCTGGCGGGGCCTTTCGGATACGCAGTATTTT. Protein: CATTDPWRGLSDTQYF.